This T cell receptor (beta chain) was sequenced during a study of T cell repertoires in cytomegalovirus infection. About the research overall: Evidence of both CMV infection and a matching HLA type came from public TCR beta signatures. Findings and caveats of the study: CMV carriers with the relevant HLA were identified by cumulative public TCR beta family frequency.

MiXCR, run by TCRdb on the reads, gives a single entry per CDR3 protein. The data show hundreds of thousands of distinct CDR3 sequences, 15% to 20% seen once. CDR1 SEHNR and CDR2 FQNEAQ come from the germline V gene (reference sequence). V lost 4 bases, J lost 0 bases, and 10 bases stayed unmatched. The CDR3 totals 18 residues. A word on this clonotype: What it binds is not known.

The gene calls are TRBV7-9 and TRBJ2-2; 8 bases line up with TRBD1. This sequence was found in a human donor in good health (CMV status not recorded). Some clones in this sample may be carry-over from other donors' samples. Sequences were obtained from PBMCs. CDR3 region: CASSWVPAGGANTGELFF. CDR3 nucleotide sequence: TGTGCCAGCAGCTGGGTCCCGGCAGGGGGCGCGAACACCGGGGAGCTGTTTTTT. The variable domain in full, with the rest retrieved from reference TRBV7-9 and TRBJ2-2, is DTGVSQNPRHKITKRGQNVTFRCDPISEHNRLYWYRQTLGQGPEFLTYFQNEAQLEKSRLLSDRFSAERPKGSFSTLEIQRTEQGDSAMYLCASSWVPAGGANTGELFFGEGSRLTVL.